This TCR beta chain is drawn from a study of T-cell memory formation after mild COVID-19. This clonotype was detected ten times or more. One entry per CDR3 protein, called by TCRdb with MiXCR from the 5' RACE reads. The profile shows 25,000 to 35,000 distinct CDR3 sequences, less than 7.5% of them singletons. Per germline, CDR1 LGHNA and CDR2 YSLEER. V shed 1 base and J 5 bases; nucleotides not matched to a gene: 0. The CDR3 spans 14 residues. The clonotype originates from an adult woman who had mild COVID-19 (a few samples of this study predate the infection). Cell type and time point are not known. The chain couples TRBV4-3 to TRBJ2-7, with 12 bases matching TRBD2. Sequences were obtained from PBMCs or a T cell subset sorted from them (not recorded which). The CDR3 is CASSQGLAGDEQYF. DNA for the CDR3: TGCGCCAGCAGCCAAGGACTAGCGGGAGACGAGCAGTACTTC.